The rows below give T cell receptor beta chains drawn from one sample of a study of OX40 agonist ivuxolimab in advanced cancers. The method was immunoSEQ multiplex PCR; TCRdb's version includes in-frame clones alone and lacks a portion of them. This repertoire shows about 33,000 clones, 74% found once; its top ten account for around 12%. The sample was CD4+ or CD8+ T cells sorted from blood, taken in a trial of the OX40 agonist ivuxolimab. The source is an adult with an advanced solid tumor such as melanoma, head and neck, liver or kidney cancer. Both conserved end residues are part of each CDR3. The D gene is left open where the match is weak. Rows give clone size only sometimes, using once, few, many, or a class for an expanded clone.

D gene,J gene,clone size,V gene,CDR3 protein,CDR3 DNA
TRBD2,TRBJ2-1,once,TRBV5-1,CASSRKGTSSGEQFF,TGCGCCAGCAGCCGAAAAGGGACTAGCAGCGGTGAGCAGTTCTTC
TRBD2,TRBJ2-1,once,TRBV6-5,CASSYALAGGNEQFF,TGTGCCAGCAGTTACGCTCTAGCGGGGGGGAATGAGCAGTTCTTC
-,TRBJ2-5,-,TRBV5-1,CASSLGLQETQYF,TGCGCCAGCAGCCTCGGTCTCCAAGAGACCCAGTACTTC
-,TRBJ2-3,-,TRBV5-1,CASSYRDSTDTQYF,TGCGCCAGCAGCTATCGGGACAGCACAGATACGCAGTATTTT
-,TRBJ2-1,-,TRBV5-1,CASSLGGPYNEQFF,TGCGCCAGCAGCTTGGGGGGACCCTACAATGAGCAGTTCTTC
TRBD1,TRBJ2-1,-,TRBV27,CASSLGQGRNNEQFF,TGTGCCAGCAGTTTGGGACAGGGAAGGAACAATGAGCAGTTCTTC
TRBD1,TRBJ1-1,-,TRBV19,CASSPDRGNTEAFF,TGTGCCAGTAGTCCCGACAGGGGGAACACTGAGGCTTTCTTT
TRBD1,TRBJ1-4,-,TRBV7-9,CASSGGQGAVTTNEKLFF,TGTGCCAGCAGCGGTGGACAGGGAGCCGTTACAACTAATGAAAAACTGTTTTTT
TRBD1,TRBJ1-6,-,TRBV5-6,CASSQDRGQTYNSPLHF,TGTGCCAGCAGCCAAGACAGGGGGCAGACCTATAATTCACCCCTCCACTTT
-,TRBJ1-2,few,TRBV6-5,CASNPHTF,TGTGCCAGCAATCCCCACACCTTC
-,TRBJ2-6,-,TRBV7-2,CASSRPPGTYFSGANVLTF,TGTGCCAGCAGCCGACCTCCTGGGACCTACTTTTCTGGGGCCAACGTCCTGACTTTC
TRBD2,TRBJ2-5,-,TRBV6-6,CASSQLAGGLQETQYF,TGTGCCAGCAGTCAACTAGCGGGGGGACTCCAAGAGACCCAGTACTTC
-,TRBJ2-4,-,TRBV27,CASRDKNIQYF,TGTGCCAGCAGAGACAAAAACATTCAGTACTTC
-,TRBJ2-1,few,TRBV5-1,CASSLQDGEWGNEQFF,TGCGCCAGCAGCTTACAGGACGGAGAATGGGGTAATGAGCAGTTCTTC
TRBD1,TRBJ2-7,medium-sized,TRBV30,CAWGQASYEQYF,TGTGCCTGGGGACAGGCCTCCTACGAGCAGTACTTC
-,TRBJ1-6,-,TRBV2,CASSAQGKEASPLHF,TGTGCCAGCAGTGCCCAGGGGAAGGAGGCTTCACCCCTCCACTTT
-,TRBJ1-4,-,TRBV27,CASSLAGGGEKLFF,TGTGCCAGCAGTTTGGCGGGAGGCGGTGAAAAACTGTTTTTT
-,TRBJ2-7,few,TRBV10-2,CASTEGGSYEQYF,TGCGCCAGCACCGAGGGAGGTTCCTACGAGCAGTACTTC
TRBD1,TRBJ1-2,-,TRBV5-1,CASRSGTESYGYTF,TGCGCCAGCCGTTCCGGGACAGAATCATATGGCTACACCTTC
-,TRBJ1-5,-,TRBV7-8,CASSLARAGQPQHF,TGTGCCAGCAGCTTAGCCAGGGCTGGACAGCCCCAGCATTTT
TRBD1,TRBJ2-4,-,TRBV2,CASDRGRENIQYF,TGTGCCAGCGACAGGGGAAGGGAAAACATTCAGTACTTC
-,TRBJ2-2,-,TRBV11-3,CASSFSGTNTGELFF,TGTGCCAGCAGCTTCTCCGGGACGAACACCGGGGAGCTGTTTTTT
-,TRBJ1-1,-,TRBV19,CASSTTGTKAAFF,TGTGCCAGTAGTACCACCGGGACTAAAGCAGCTTTCTTT
-,TRBJ1-1,-,TRBV27,CASSRWNTEAFF,TGTGCCAGCAGTCGGTGGAACACTGAAGCTTTCTTT
-,TRBJ1-2,few,TRBV6-5,CASSYQRTNYGYTF,TGTGCCAGCAGTTACCAGCGGACTAACTATGGCTACACCTTC
-,TRBJ1-1,once,TRBV7-1,CASSLALGTEAFF,TGTGCCAGCAGCTTGGCCCTGGGAACTGAAGCTTTCTTT
-,TRBJ1-1,-,TRBV29-1,CSVEEGRGTEAFF,TGCAGCGTTGAAGAAGGACGGGGCACTGAAGCTTTCTTT
-,TRBJ1-4,-,TRBV9,CASSPSPFTNEKLFF,TGTGCCAGCAGCCCATCCCCTTTTACTAATGAAAAACTGTTTTTT
TRBD1,TRBJ2-3,few,TRBV7-9,CASSQLGQGSTDTQYF,TGTGCCAGCAGCCAATTGGGACAGGGGTCCACAGATACGCAGTATTTT
-,TRBJ1-1,few,TRBV30,CASRTGLNTEAFF,TGTGCCTCCCGGACGGGCTTGAACACTGAAGCTTTCTTT
TRBD1,TRBJ1-5,-,TRBV29-1,CSGWTGGLDQPQHF,TGCAGCGGCTGGACAGGGGGCCTGGATCAGCCCCAGCATTTT
-,TRBJ1-2,few,TRBV6-1,CASSGVNGYTF,TGTGCCAGCAGTGGGGTTAATGGCTACACCTTC
TRBD1,TRBJ1-5,-,TRBV18,CASSPGQGPNQPQHF,TGTGCCAGCTCACCCGGACAGGGGCCTAATCAGCCCCAGCATTTT
-,TRBJ1-6,-,TRBV5-5,CASSLEAGKALHF,TGTGCCAGCAGCTTGGAGGCAGGGAAGGCCCTCCACTTT
TRBD2,TRBJ2-5,few,TRBV7-9,CASSLGGLVKTQYF,TGTGCCAGCAGCTTAGGGGGACTAGTGAAGACCCAGTACTTC